Below, 30 T cell receptor beta chains from the same sample are listed, as sequenced in a study of OX40 agonist ivuxolimab in advanced cancers. Repertoires were generated with immunoSEQ multiplex PCR, while TCRdb's copy carries only in-frame clones and drops some. The sample records around 72,000 clones, approximately 90% being singletons. The sample here was CD4+ or CD8+ T cells sorted from blood, taken in a trial of the OX40 agonist ivuxolimab. All receptors come from an adult with an advanced solid tumor such as melanoma, head and neck, liver or kidney cancer.

This clone appeared once. The chain is built from TRBV28 and TRBJ1-1, with unresolved D. There are 12 residues in the CDR3. CDR1 MDHEN and CDR2 SYDVKM come from the germline V gene. V gave up 6 bases and J gave up 8 bases, with 13 bases separating them. The DNA for the CDR3 is TGTGCCAGCAGATCCATGGACGTGGAAGCTTTCTTT. Protein sequence: CASRSMDVEAFF.

This clone was detected once. The J gene is TRBJ2-7, the V gene TRBV5-4; D is perhaps TRBD1 or TRBD2 (5 bases each). This CDR3 spans 14 amino acids. The V end lost 0 bases, the J end lost 7 bases, and 14 bases lay between the germline ends. CDR1 is SGHNT and CDR2 is YYREEE in the germline V gene (reference sequence). The CDR3 DNA follows: TGTGCCAGCAGCTTGGACCCGGGGCCCTCTGAGCAGTACTTC. Its translation: CASSLDPGPSEQYF.

The V call is TRBV6-1, the J call TRBJ1-3; no clear D. This CDR3 has 13 amino acids. V was clipped by 5 bases and J by 6 bases, with 11 bases between them. The V gene's germline CDR1 is MNHNS and CDR2 SASEGT. The CDR3 reads CASSSSGVNTIYF. CDR3 coding DNA: TGTGCCAGCAGTAGTTCAGGAGTAAACACCATATATTTT.

The chain employs TRBV10-2 and TRBJ2-1; 13 bases match TRBD2. The J segment lost 9 bases and the V segment lost 9 bases, leaving 5 bases of the junction unmatched. Germline V gene lookup returns CDR1 WSHSY and CDR2 SAAADI. The CDR3 is 13 residues long. CDR3 loop: CASRTSGSGEQFF. The CDR3 DNA reads as TGCGCCAGTCGGACTAGCGGGAGCGGTGAGCAGTTCTTC.

CDR3 loop: CASSLPGTGHYEQYF. DNA of the CDR3: TGTGCCAGCAGCCTTCCCGGGACAGGGCACTACGAGCAGTACTTC. The rearrangement uses TRBV28 and TRBJ2-7; 9 bases fit TRBD1. The germline V gene encodes CDR1 MDHEN and CDR2 SYDVKM. Trimming cost V 6 bases and J 3 bases; bases outside gene matches: 9. The CDR3 is 15 amino acids. Together with reference TRBV28 and TRBJ2-7, the CDR3 gives the full variable domain: DVKVTQSSRYLVKRTGEKVFLECVQDMDHENMFWYRQDPGLGLRLIYFSYDVKMKEKGDIPEGYSVSREKKERFSLILESASTNQTSMYLCASSLPGTGHYEQYFGPGTRLTVT.

The chain employs TRBV29-1 and TRBJ1-2, with D perhaps matching TRBD1 (5 bases). V was trimmed by 6 bases and J by 3 bases, leaving 14 bases between them. Germline-derived CDR1 and CDR2 are SQVTM and ANQGSEA. The CDR3 has 13 amino acids. The CDR3 loop is CSVKTAGDYGYTF. CDR3 nucleotide sequence: TGCAGCGTGAAGACAGCGGGAGACTATGGCTACACCTTC.

The table lists this clone with a count of one. This chain joins TRBV28 and TRBJ2-3, with D unresolved. The ends were cut back, 5 bases at V and 2 bases at J, with 5 bases in the middle. The germline V gene encodes CDR1 MDHEN and CDR2 SYDVKM. The CDR3 spans 12 residues. CDR3 nucleotides: TGTGCCAGCAGTCCCACCACAGATACGCAGTATTTT. Protein sequence: CASSPTTDTQYF. The complete variable domain, with remaining parts taken from reference TRBV28 and TRBJ2-3, reads DVKVTQSSRYLVKRTGEKVFLECVQDMDHENMFWYRQDPGLGLRLIYFSYDVKMKEKGDIPEGYSVSREKKERFSLILESASTNQTSMYLCASSPTTDTQYFGPGTRLTVL.

Of note for this clone: A read error may account for a junction end that differs from germline. The chain couples TRBV11-2 to TRBJ2-5; 10 bases align to TRBD2. Germline V gene sequence: CDR1 SGHAT, CDR2 FQNNGV. CDR3 length equals 16 residues. The CDR3 DNA follows: TGCGCCAGCAGCCAAGAGCCTAGCGGGGGAGTAAAGACCCAGTACTTC. Translating it yields CASSQEPSGGVKTQYF.

This chain uses TRBV1 with TRBJ1-6. TRBV1 is noted as a pseudogene. This CDR3 contains 12 residues. CDR3 DNA sequence: TGCACCAGCAGCCAAGAGTATTCACCCCTCCACTTT. This sequence encodes CTSSQEYSPLHF.

CDR3 coding DNA: TGTGCCAGCAGCTTACGACTAGCGGGGATCACAGATACGCAGTATTTT. Its protein product is CASSLRLAGITDTQYF. The chain recombines TRBV5-4 with TRBJ2-3; the match to TRBD2 covers 11 bases. Per the germline V gene, CDR1 is SGHNT and CDR2 is YYREEE (reference sequence). The V and J ends lost 2 bases and 2 bases, in that order; junction bases with no gene match: 4. This CDR3 has 16 residues.

The chain uses TRBV6-6 and TRBJ1-2; TRBD1 aligns across 7 bases. Germline trimming cut 0 bases from V and 8 bases from J; bases unmatched to any gene: 9. Germline V CDR1 and CDR2: MNHNY, SVGAGI (reference sequence). The length of the CDR3 is 15 residues. The CDR3 DNA sequence: TGTGCCAGCAGTTACTCGGAGTTGTCAGGGGGAGGCTACACCTTC. Its translation is CASSYSELSGGGYTF.

The J gene is TRBJ2-5, the V gene TRBV11-3; 7 nucleotides agree with TRBD1. The CDR3 loop spans 15 amino acids. Trimming cost V 5 bases and J 4 bases; bases outside gene matches: 10. Germline V gene sequence: CDR1 SGHNT, CDR2 YENEEA. The chain's CDR3 is CASSTPTGSGETQYF. The DNA of the CDR3 is TGTGCCAGCAGCACCCCGACAGGGTCTGGAGAGACCCAGTACTTC. Full variable domain (remainder filled in from reference TRBV11-3 and TRBJ2-5): EAGVVQSPRYKIIEKKQPVAFWCNPISGHNTLYWYLQNLGQGPELLIRYENEEAVDDSQLPKDRFSAERLKGVDSTLKIQPAELGDSAVYLCASSTPTGSGETQYFGPGTRLLVL.

V usage is TRBV27 and J usage is TRBJ2-1, with D tentatively TRBD1 (6 bases). There are 15 residues in the CDR3. From germline, CDR1 is MNHEY and CDR2 SMNVEV (reference sequence). V lost 4 bases and J lost 9, with 19 bases in between. DNA for the CDR3: TGTGCCAGCAGTTCCGGCCAAACAGGGTCGCGTGAGCAGTTCTTC. As protein: CASSSGQTGSREQFF.

V usage is TRBV29-1 and J usage is TRBJ2-5; no firm D call. Looked up from germline, CDR1 is SQVTM and CDR2 is ANQGSEA. This CDR3 region has 13 residues. Trimming cost V 7 bases and J 1 base, with 13 bases left between them. The CDR3 nucleotides are TGCAGCGCCCGTCTAACTATCCAAGAGACCCAGTACTTC. Translating it yields CSARLTIQETQYF.

This sequence joins TRBV6-1 and TRBJ2-2; D might be TRBD1 (7 bases). This CDR3 contains 17 residues. The germline V gene encodes CDR1 MNHNS and CDR2 SASEGT. V lost 2 bases and J lost 2, with 15 bases in between. The CDR3 DNA reads TGTGCCAGCAGTGAACGGACAGGAGGGGTCAACACCGGGGAGCTGTTTTTT. Translation gives CASSERTGGVNTGELFF.

A single count supports this clone. This chain uses TRBV28 with TRBJ2-4, with 7 nucleotides matching TRBD2. CDR3 length equals 16 residues. After removal of 5 bases from V and 0 bases from J, the junction contained 7 bases not matched to a gene. CDR1 is MDHEN, CDR2 SYDVKM, per germline. The CDR3: CASSDILALAKNIQYF. The CDR3, as DNA: TGTGCCAGCAGTGATATACTAGCGCTAGCCAAAAACATTCAGTACTTC.

The chain couples TRBV11-3 to TRBJ1-1, with D possibly matching TRBD1 (6 bases). Deletions cut 1 base from V and 6 bases from J, with 12 bases between. Germline V gives CDR1 SGHNT, CDR2 YENEEA. There are 14 residues in the CDR3. DNA for the CDR3: TGTGCCAGCAGCTTAGTCGTCAGGGGACCTGAAGCTTTCTTT. Amino acid sequence: CASSLVVRGPEAFF.

The chain employs TRBV28 and TRBJ2-5; 7 bases agree with TRBD1. After removal of 3 bases from V and 5 bases from J, the junction contained 6 bases not matched to a gene. The CDR3 extends over 14 amino acids. Germline V CDR1 and CDR2: MDHEN, SYDVKM. CDR3 in amino acids: CASSFRTGTETQYF. The CDR3 nucleotides read TGTGCCAGCAGTTTCCGGACAGGCACGGAGACCCAGTACTTC.

The CDR3 spells CASSITGQGPQRATEAFF. The DNA for the CDR3 is TGTGCCAGTAGTATAACTGGACAGGGGCCTCAAAGGGCAACGGAAGCTTTCTTT. This chain links TRBV19 with TRBJ1-1, with 9 bases lining up with TRBD1. This CDR3 is 18 amino acids long. CDR1 is LNHDA, CDR2 SQIVND, per germline (reference sequence). The junction had 18 bases not matched to a gene; V was cut back by 2 bases and J by 8 bases.

This clone occurred once. The chain is built from TRBV28 and TRBJ1-3, with D possibly matching TRBD1 (6 bases). Per the germline V gene, CDR1 is MDHEN and CDR2 is SYDVKM. The V and J ends lost 2 bases and 0 bases respectively, with 14 bases between them. CDR3 size: 17 residues. The CDR3 sequence: CASSLPQGLGSGNTIYF. The CDR3 DNA reads as TGTGCCAGCAGTTTACCACAGGGACTTGGCTCTGGAAACACCATATATTTT.

V and J are TRBV25-1 and TRBJ1-1; no clear D gene. The germline gives CDR1 MGHDK, CDR2 SYGVNS. V shed 9 bases and J shed 1 base, with 12 bases lying between them. CDR3 length: 13 residues. The CDR3: CASMRQTNTEAFF. CDR3 DNA: TGTGCCAGTATGAGGCAGACGAACACTGAAGCTTTCTTT.

The rearrangement joins TRBV7-9 to TRBJ1-1; no firm D call. Germline CDR1 reads SEHNR; CDR2 reads FQNEAQ (reference sequence). Between the trimmed V and J ends, which lost 6 bases and 1 base, there was a span of 18 bases. The CDR3 runs to 16 residues. The CDR3 DNA sequence: TGTGCCAGCAGACACAGCGGGCCCCGAGGGAACACTGAAGCTTTCTTT. Translating gives CASRHSGPRGNTEAFF.

This clone was picked up one time. The V call is TRBV27, the J call TRBJ2-1; 14 nucleotides line up with TRBD2. Per the germline V gene, CDR1 is MNHEY and CDR2 is SMNVEV (reference sequence). This CDR3 is 18 amino acids long. The trim removed 8 bases at V and 6 bases at J, leaving 15 bases unmatched. CDR3 protein: CASGRLAGGGSGRNEQFF. CDR3 nucleotides: TGTGCCAGCGGTCGACTAGCGGGGGGGGGTTCTGGGCGCAATGAGCAGTTCTTC.

The rearrangement joins TRBV18 to TRBJ1-1; TRBD1 agrees at 12 bases. Trimming took 5 bases from V and 5 from J; bases not matched to a gene: 3. Germline-derived CDR1 and CDR2 are KGHSH and LQKENI. The CDR3 spans 14 residues. The CDR3 protein is CASSRGQGATEAFF. The DNA of the CDR3 is TGTGCCAGCTCAAGGGGACAGGGGGCAACTGAAGCTTTCTTT. The full variable domain, completed using reference TRBV18 and TRBJ1-1, is NAGVMQNPRHLVRRRGQEARLRCSPMKGHSHVYWYRQLPEEGLKFMVYLQKENIIDESGMPKERFSAEFPKEGPSILRIQQVVRGDSAAYFCASSRGQGATEAFFGQGTRLTVV.

V and J are TRBV28 and TRBJ1-4; D remains ambiguous. From germline, CDR1 is MDHEN and CDR2 SYDVKM. The CDR3 contains 15 residues. V gave up 5 bases and J gave up 8 bases, with 18 bases separating them. The CDR3: CASSRTPDLNEKLFF. The CDR3 DNA is TGTGCCAGCAGTCGAACACCGGATTTGAACGAAAAACTGTTTTTT.

The V and J genes are TRBV2 and TRBJ1-4; TRBD1 aligns across 9 bases. J was trimmed by 10 bases and V by 7 bases; bases with no gene match: 7. The length of the CDR3 is 13 residues. Germline CDR1 is SNHLY and CDR2 is FYNNEI. The CDR3 sequence is CASTVLTGGKLFF. The CDR3 DNA sequence: TGTGCCAGCACCGTTTTGACAGGGGGAAAACTGTTTTTT.

This chain links TRBV5-1 with TRBJ2-7; 11 nucleotides agree with TRBD2. CDR1 and CDR2 from the germline V gene are SGHRS and YFSETQ. The ends lost 4 bases at V and 5 bases at J; junction bases unmatched: 8. This CDR3 region has 15 residues. In nucleotides, the CDR3 is TGCGCCAGCAGCCCCGTGTTAGCGGGAGGGCACGAGCAGTACTTC. It is translated as CASSPVLAGGHEQYF.

The V gene is TRBV10-3, the J gene TRBJ2-3, with TRBD2 as a possible D gene (5 bases). There are 13 residues in the CDR3. V lost 11 bases and J lost 0, with 12 bases in between. Looked up from germline, CDR1 is ENHRY and CDR2 is SYGVKD. CDR3 nucleotides: TGTGCCTCTGGAGCGGAAAGCACAGATACGCAGTATTTT. Translation: CASGAESTDTQYF.

This rearrangement joins TRBV6-1 to TRBJ1-1; the D is unclear. The CDR3 consists of 14 residues. Germline V CDR1 and CDR2: MNHNS, SASEGT. Trimming left V 6 bases short and J 4 bases short, with 15 bases between. CDR3 in amino acids: CASSEHIRGTEAFF. For the CDR3, the DNA is TGTGCCAGCAGCGAACACATCCGGGGCACTGAAGCTTTCTTT.

V gene TRBV5-1 combines with J gene TRBJ1-1; no clear D gene. Germline CDR1 reads SGHRS; CDR2 reads YFSETQ. V dropped 0 bases and J dropped 3 bases, with 3 bases sitting between them. The CDR3 loop spans 12 amino acids. The CDR3 DNA sequence: TGCGCCAGCAGCTTGGAGCACACTGAAGCTTTCTTT. Translated, it gives CASSLEHTEAFF.